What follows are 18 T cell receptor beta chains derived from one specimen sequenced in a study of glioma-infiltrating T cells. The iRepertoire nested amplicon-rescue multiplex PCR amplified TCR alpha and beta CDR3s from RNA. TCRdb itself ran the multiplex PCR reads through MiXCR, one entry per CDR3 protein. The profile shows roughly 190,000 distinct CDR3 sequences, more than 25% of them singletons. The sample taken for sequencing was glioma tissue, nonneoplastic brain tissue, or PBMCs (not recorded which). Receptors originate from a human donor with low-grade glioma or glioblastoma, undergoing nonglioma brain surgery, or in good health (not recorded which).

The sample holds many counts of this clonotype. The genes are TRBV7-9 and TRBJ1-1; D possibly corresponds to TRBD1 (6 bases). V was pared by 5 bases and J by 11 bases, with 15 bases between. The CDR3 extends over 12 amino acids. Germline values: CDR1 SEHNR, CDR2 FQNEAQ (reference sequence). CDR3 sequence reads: CASSRGGGSAFF. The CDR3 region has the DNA TGTGCCAGCAGCCGAGGGGGGGGTTCGGCTTTCTTT.

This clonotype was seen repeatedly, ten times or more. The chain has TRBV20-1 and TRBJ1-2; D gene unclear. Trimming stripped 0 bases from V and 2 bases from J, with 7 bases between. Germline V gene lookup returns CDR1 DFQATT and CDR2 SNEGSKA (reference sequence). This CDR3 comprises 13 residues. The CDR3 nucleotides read TGCAGTGCTAGAGATCAGTTAAACTATGGCTACACCTTC. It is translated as CSARDQLNYGYTF.

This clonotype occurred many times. In DNA, the CDR3 is TGTGCCAGCAGCTCCCAACCCGGGACTAGCAACGAGCAGTACTTC. Its protein product is CASSSQPGTSNEQYF. J is TRBJ2-7 and V is TRBV7-2, with 9 bases that match TRBD2. The CDR3 is made up of 15 amino acids. Germline lookup yields CDR1 SGHTA and CDR2 FQGNSA. V lost 4 bases and J lost 5; bases outside the gene matches: 9.

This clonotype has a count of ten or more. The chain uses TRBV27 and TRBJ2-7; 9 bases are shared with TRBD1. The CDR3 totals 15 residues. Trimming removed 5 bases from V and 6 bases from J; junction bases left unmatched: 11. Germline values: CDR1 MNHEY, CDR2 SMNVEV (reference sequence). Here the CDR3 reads CASSKPGQGFVEQYF. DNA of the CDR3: TGTGCCAGCAGTAAACCGGGACAGGGCTTCGTCGAGCAGTACTTC.

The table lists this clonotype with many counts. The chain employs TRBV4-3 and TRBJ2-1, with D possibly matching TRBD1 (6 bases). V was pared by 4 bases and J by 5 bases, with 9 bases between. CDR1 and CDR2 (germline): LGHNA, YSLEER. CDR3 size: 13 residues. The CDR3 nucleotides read TGCGCCAGCAGCCCGGACAGCGACAATGAGCAGTTCTTC. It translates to CASSPDSDNEQFF.

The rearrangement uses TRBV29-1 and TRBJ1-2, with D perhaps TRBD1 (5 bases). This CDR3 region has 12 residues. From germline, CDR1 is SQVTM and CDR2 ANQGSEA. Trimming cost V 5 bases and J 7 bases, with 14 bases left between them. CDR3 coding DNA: TGCAGCGTTTTCAAGCAGGGAGGTGGCTACACCTTC. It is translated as CSVFKQGGGYTF.

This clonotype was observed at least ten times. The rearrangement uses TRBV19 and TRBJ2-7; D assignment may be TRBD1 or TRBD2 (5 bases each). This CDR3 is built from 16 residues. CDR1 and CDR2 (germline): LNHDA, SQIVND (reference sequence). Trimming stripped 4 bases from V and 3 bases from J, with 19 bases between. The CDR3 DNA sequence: TGTGCCAGTAGTACACAAGGGACGGGGAACGTCTACGAGCAGTACTTC. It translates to CASSTQGTGNVYEQYF.

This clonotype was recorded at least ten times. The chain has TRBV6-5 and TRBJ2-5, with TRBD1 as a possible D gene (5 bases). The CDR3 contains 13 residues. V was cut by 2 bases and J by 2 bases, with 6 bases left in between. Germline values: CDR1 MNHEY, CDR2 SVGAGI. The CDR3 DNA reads TGTGCCAGCAGTTACGACAGACAAGAGACCCAGTACTTC. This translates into CASSYDRQETQYF.

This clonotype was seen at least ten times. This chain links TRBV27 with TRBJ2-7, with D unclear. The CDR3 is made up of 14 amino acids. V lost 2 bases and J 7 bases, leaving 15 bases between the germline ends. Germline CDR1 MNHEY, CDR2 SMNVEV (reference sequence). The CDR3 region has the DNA TGTGCCAGCAGTTTAATGGCCCTGCCCTCTGAGCAGTACTTC. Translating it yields CASSLMALPSEQYF.

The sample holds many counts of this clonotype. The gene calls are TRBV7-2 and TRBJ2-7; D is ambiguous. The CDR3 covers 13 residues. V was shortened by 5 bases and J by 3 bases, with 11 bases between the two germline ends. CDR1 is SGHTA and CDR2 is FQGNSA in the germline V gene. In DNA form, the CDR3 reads TGTGCCAGCAGCCCGACTCGGAACTACGAGCAGTACTTC. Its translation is CASSPTRNYEQYF.

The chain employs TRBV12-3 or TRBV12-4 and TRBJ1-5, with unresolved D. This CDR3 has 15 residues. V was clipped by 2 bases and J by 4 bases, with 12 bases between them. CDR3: CASSLNSGSNQPQHF. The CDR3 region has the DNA TGTGCCAGCAGTTTAAATTCCGGGAGTAATCAGCCCCAGCATTTT.

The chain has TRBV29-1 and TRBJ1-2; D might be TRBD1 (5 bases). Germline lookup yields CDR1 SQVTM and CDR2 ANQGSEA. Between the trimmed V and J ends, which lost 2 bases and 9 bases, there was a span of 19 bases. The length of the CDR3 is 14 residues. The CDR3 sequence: CSVETPVRVRRYTF. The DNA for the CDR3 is TGCAGCGTTGAAACCCCCGTCAGGGTACGGCGCTACACCTTC.

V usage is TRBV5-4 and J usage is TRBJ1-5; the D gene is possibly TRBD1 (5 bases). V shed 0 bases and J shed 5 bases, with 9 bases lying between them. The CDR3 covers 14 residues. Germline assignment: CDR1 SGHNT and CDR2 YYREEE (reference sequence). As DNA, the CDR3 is TGTGCCAGCAGCTTGGATCAGGGTGATCAGCCCCAGCATTTT. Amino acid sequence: CASSLDQGDQPQHF.

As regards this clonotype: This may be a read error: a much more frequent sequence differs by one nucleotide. Written as DNA, the CDR3 is TGTGCCATCAGTGATCAAGTGGCAGGCAACACTGAAGCTTTCTTT. As protein: CAISDQVAGNTEAFF. The chain links TRBV10-3 to TRBJ1-1; D uncertain. Trimming removed 3 bases at V and 2 bases at J, with 13 bases between. The CDR3 runs to 15 residues. Germline V gene lookup returns CDR1 ENHRY and CDR2 SYGVKD.

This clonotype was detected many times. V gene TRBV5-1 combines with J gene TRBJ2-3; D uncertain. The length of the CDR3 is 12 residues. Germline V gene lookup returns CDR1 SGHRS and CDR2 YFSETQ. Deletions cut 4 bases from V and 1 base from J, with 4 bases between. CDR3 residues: CASSHGTDTQYF. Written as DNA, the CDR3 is TGCGCCAGCAGCCACGGCACAGATACGCAGTATTTT. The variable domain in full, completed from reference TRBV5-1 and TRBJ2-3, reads KAGVTQTPRYLIKTRGQQVTLSCSPISGHRSVSWYQQTPGQGLQFLFEYFSETQRNKGNFPGRFSGRQFSNSRSEMNVSTLELGDSALYLCASSHGTDTQYFGPGTRLTVL.

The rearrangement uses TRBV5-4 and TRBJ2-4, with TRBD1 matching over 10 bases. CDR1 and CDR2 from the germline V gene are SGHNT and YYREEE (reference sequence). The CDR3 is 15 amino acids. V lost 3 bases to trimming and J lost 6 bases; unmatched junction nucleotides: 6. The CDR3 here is CASSWDGQGGNIQYF. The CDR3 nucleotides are TGTGCCAGCAGCTGGGATGGACAGGGGGGAAACATTCAGTACTTC.

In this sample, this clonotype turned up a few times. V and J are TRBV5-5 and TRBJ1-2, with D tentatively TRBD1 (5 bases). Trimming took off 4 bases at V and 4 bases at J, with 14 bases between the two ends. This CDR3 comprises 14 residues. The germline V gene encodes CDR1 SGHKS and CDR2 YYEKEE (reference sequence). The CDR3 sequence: CASSISGTPYGYTF. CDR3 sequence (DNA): TGTGCCAGCAGCATATCCGGGACTCCCTATGGCTACACCTTC.

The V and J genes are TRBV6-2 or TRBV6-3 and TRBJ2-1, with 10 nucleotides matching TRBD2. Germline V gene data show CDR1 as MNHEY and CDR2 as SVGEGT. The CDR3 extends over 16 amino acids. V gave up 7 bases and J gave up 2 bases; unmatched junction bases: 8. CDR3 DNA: TGTGCCAGCACAGCAACCGGGACTAGCGCCTACAATGAGCAGTTCTTC. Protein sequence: CASTATGTSAYNEQFF.